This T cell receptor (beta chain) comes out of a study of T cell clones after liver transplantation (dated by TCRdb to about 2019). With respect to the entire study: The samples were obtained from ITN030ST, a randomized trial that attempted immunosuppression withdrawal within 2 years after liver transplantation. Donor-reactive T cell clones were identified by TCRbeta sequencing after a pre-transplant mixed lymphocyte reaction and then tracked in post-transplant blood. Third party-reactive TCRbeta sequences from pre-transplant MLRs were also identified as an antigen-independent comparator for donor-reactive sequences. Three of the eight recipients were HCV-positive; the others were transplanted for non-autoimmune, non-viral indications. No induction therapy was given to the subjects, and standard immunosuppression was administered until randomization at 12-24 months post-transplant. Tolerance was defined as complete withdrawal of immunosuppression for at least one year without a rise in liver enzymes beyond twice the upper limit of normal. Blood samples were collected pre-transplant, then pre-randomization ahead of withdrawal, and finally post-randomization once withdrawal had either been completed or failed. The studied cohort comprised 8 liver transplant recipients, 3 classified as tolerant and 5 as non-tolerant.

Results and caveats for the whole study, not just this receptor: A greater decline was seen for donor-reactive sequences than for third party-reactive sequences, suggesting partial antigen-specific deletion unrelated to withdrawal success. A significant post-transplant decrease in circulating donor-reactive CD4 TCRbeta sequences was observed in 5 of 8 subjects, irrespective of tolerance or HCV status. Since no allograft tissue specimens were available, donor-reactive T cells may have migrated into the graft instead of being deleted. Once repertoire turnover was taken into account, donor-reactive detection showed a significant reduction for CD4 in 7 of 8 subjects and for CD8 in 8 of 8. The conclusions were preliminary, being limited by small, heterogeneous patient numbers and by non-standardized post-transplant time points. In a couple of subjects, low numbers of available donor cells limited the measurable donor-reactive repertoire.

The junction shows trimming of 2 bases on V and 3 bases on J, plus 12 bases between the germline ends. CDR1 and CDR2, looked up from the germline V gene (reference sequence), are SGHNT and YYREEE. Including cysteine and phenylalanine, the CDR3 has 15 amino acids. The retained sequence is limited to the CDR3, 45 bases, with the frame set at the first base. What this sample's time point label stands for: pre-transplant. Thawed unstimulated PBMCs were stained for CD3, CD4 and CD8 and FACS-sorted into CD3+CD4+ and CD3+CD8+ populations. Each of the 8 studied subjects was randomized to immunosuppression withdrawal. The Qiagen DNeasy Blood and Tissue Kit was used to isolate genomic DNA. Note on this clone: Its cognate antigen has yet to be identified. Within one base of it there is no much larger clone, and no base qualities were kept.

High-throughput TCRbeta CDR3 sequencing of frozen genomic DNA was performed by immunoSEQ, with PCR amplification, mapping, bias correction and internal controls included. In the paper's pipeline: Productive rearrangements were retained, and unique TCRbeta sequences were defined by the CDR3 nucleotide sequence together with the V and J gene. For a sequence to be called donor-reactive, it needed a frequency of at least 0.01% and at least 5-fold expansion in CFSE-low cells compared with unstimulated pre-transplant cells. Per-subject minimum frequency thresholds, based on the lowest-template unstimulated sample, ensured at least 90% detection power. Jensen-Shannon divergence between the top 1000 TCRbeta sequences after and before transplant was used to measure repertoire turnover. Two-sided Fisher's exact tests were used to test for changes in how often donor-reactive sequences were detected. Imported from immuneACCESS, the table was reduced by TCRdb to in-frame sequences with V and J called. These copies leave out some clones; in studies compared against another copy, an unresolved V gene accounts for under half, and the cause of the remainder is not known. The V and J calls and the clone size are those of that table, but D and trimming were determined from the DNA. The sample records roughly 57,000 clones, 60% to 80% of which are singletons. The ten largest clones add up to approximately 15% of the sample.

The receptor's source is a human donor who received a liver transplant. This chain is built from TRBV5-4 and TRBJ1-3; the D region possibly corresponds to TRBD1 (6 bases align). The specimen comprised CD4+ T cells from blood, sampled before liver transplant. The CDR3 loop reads CASSFAGAGGNTIYF. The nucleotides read TGTGCCAGCAGCTTCGCGGGGGCAGGTGGAAACACCATATATTTT.